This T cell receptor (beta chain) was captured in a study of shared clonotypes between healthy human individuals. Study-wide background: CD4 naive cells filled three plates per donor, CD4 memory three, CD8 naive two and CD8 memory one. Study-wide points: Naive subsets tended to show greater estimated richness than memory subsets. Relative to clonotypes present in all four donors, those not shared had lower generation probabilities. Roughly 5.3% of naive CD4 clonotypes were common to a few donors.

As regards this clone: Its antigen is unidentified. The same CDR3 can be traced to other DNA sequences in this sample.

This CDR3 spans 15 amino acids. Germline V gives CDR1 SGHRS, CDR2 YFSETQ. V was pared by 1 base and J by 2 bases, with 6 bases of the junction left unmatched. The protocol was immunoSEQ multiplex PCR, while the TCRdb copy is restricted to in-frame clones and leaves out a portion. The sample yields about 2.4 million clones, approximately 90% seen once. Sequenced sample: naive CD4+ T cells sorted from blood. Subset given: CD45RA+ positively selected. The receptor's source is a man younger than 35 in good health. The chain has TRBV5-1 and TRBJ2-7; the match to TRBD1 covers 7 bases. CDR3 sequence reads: CASSLNRGPTYEQYF. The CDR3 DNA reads TGCGCCAGCAGCTTGAACAGGGGCCCTACCTACGAGCAGTACTTC.